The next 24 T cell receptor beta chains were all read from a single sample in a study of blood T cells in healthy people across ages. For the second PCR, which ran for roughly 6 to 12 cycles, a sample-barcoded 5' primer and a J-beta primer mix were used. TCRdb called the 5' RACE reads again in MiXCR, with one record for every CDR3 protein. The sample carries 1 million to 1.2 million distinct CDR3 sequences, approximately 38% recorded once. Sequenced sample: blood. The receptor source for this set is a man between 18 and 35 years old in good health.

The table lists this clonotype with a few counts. In DNA form, the CDR3 reads TGCAGTGCTAGAGCGTATGGGCAAGCTAATGAAAAACTGTTTTTT. Amino acid sequence: CSARAYGQANEKLFF. V gene TRBV20-1 combines with J gene TRBJ1-4, with D hard to call. CDR3 size: 15 residues. CDR1 DFQATT and CDR2 SNEGSKA come from the germline V gene (reference sequence). V lost 1 base to trimming and J lost 3 bases, with 12 bases between them.

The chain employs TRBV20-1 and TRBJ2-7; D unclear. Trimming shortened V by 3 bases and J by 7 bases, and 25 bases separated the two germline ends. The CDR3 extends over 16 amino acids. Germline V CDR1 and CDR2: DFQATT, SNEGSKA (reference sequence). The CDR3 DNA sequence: TGCAGTGCTAGTGGAGAACTACGGCGGACCTACAATGAGCAGTACTTC. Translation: CSASGELRRTYNEQYF.

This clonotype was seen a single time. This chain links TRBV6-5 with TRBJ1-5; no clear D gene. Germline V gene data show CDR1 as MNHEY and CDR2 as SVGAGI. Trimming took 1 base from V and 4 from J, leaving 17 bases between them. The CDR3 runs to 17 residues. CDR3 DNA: TGTGCCAGCAGTTACTATCCCCGCGGAGTCAGAAATCAGCCCCAGCATTTT. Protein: CASSYYPRGVRNQPQHF.

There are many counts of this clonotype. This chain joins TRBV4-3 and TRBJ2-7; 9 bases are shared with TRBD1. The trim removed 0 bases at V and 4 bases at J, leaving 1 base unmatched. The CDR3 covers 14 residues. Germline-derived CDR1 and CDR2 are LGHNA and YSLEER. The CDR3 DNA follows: TGCGCCAGCAGCCAAGAGGACAGGGGTTACGAGCAGTACTTC. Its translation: CASSQEDRGYEQYF.

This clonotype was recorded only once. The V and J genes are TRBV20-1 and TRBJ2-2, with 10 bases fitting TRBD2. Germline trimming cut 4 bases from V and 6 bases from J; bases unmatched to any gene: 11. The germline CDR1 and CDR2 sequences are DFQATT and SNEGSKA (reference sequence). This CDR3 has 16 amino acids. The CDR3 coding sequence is TGCAGTGCTAAACTAGCGGGACGGCGGGGCGCCGGGGAGCTGTTTTTT. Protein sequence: CSAKLAGRRGAGELFF.

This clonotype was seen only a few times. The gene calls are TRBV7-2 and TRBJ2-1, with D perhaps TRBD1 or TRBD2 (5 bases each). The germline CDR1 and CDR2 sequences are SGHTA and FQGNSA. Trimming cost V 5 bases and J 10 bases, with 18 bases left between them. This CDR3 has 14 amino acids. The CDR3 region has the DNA TGTGCCAGCAGCCCAGGGACCACTCCTCGGGAGCAGTTCTTC. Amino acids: CASSPGTTPREQFF.

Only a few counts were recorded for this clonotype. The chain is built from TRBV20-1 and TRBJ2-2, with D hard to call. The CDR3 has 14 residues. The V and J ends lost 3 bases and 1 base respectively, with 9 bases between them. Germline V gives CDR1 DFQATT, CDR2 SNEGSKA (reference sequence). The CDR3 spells CSASLVENTGELFF. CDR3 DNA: TGCAGTGCTAGCCTAGTAGAGAACACCGGGGAGCTGTTTTTT.

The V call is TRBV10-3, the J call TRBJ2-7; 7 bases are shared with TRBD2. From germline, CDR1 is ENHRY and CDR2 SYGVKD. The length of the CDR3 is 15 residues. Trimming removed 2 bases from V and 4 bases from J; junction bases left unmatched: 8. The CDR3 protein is CAISERASREYEQYF. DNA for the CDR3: TGTGCCATCAGTGAGAGGGCGTCGCGGGAGTACGAGCAGTACTTC.

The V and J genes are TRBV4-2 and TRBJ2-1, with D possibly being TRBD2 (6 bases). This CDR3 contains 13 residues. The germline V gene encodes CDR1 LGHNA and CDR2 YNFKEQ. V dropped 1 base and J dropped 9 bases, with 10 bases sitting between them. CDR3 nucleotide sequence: TGTGCCAGCAGCCAAGCTTTGGGGGGTGAGCAGTTCTTC. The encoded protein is CASSQALGGEQFF.

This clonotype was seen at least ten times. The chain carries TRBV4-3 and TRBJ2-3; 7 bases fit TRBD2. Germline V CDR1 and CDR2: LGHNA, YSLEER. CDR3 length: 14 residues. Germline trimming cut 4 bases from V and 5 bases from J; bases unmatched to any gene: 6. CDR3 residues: CASSPTTSVDTQYF. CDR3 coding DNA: TGCGCCAGCAGCCCCACAACTAGCGTAGATACGCAGTATTTT.

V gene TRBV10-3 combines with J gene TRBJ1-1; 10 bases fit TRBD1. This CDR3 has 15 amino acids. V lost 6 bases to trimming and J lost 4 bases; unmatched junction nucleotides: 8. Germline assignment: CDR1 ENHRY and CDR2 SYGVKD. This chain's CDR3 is CAISPGQGSSTEAFF. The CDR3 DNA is TGTGCCATCAGCCCGGGACAGGGGTCCTCCACTGAAGCTTTCTTT.

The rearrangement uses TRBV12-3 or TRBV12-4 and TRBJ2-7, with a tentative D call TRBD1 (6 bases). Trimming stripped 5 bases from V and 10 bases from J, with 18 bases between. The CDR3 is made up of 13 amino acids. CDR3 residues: CASSIRGREIQYF. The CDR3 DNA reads TGTGCCAGCAGTATCAGGGGTCGCGAGATCCAGTACTTC.

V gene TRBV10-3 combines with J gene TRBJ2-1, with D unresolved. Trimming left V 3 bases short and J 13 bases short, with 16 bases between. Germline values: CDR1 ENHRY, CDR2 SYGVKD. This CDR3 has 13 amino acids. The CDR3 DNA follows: TGTGCCATCAGTGAACAAGACCAAGAGACCCAGTTCTTC. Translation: CAISEQDQETQFF.

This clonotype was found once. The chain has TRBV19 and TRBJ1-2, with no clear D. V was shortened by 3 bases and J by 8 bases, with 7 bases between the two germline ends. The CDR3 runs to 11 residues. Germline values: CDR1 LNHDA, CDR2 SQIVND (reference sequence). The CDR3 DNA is TGTGCCAGTAGTATTCGAGGGGGCTACACCTTC. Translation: CASSIRGGYTF.

CDR3 sequence reads: CASSPRVTTLGYTF. CDR3 DNA sequence: TGTGCCAGCAGCCCCCGGGTCACGACCCTTGGCTACACCTTC. V gene TRBV9 combines with J gene TRBJ1-2; D gene uncertain. CDR1 SGDLS and CDR2 YYNGEE come from the germline V gene. The CDR3 runs to 14 residues. With 4 bases removed from V and 7 bases from J, the gap between germline ends came to 17 bases.

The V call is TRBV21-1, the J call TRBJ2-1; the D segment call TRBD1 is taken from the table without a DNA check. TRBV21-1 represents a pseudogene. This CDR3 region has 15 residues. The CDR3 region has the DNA TGTGCCAGCAGCACTTGGACAGGGGGAACCTACGAGCAGTTCTTC. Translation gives CASSTWTGGTYEQFF.

Here the CDR3 DNA reads TGCAGTGCTAGTCTGGCAGTTAACAATGAGCAGTTCTTC. Protein sequence: CSASLAVNNEQFF. The chain employs TRBV20-1 and TRBJ2-1, with D unresolved. The CDR3 is 13 residues long. Germline assignment: CDR1 DFQATT and CDR2 SNEGSKA (reference sequence). V lost 3 bases and J 5 bases, leaving 11 bases between the germline ends.

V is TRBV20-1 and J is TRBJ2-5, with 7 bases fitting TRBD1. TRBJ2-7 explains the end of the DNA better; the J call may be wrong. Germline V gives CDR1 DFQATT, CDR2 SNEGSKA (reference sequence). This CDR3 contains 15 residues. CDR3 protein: CSARDTSSGGYEQYF. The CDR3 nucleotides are TGCAGTGCGAGGGACACCTCCTCAGGGGGCTACGAGCAGTACTTC.

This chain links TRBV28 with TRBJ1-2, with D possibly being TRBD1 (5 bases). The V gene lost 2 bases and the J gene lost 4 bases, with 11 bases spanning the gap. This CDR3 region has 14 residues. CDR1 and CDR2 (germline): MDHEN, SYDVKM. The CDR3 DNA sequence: TGTGCCAGCAGTTTAGTTCGACAGCTCTATGGCTACACCTTC. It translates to CASSLVRQLYGYTF.

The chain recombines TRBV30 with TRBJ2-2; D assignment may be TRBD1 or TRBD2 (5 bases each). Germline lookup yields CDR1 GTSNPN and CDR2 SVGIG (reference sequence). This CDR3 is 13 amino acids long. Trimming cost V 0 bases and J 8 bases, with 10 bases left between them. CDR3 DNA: TGTGCCTGGAGTGTGAGGGGTGTGGGGGAGCTGTTTTTT. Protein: CAWSVRGVGELFF.

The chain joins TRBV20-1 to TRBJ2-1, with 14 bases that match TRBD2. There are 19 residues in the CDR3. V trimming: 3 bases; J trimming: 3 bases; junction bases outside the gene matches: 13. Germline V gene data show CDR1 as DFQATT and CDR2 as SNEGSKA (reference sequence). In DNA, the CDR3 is TGCAGTGCTAGGAGACTAGCGGGGGGGAAGACGGACGGCTACAATGAGCAGTTCTTC. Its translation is CSARRLAGGKTDGYNEQFF.

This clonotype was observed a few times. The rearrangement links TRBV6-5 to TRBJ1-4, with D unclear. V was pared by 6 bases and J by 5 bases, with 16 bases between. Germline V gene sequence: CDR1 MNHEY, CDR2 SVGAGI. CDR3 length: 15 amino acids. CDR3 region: CASSPSDGRNEKLFF. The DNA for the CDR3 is TGTGCCAGCAGCCCCTCCGACGGGCGAAATGAAAAACTGTTTTTT.

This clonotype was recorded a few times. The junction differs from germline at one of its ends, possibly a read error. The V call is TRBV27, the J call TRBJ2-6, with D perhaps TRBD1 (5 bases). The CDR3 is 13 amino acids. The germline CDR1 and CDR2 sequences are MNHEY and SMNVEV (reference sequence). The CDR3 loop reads CATSASGASVLTF. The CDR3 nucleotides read TGTGCCACCTCCGCGTCTGGGGCCAGCGTCCTGACTTTC.

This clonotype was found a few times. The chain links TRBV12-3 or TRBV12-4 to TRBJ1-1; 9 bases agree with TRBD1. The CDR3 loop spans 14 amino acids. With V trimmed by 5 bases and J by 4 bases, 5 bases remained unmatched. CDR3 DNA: TGTGCCAGCAGTACGGGACAGGGACGCACTGAAGCTTTCTTT. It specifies CASSTGQGRTEAFF.